This T cell receptor beta chain is from a study of OX40 agonist ivuxolimab in advanced cancers. The sample holds a few counts of this clone. The protocol was immunoSEQ multiplex PCR, while the TCRdb copy is restricted to in-frame clones and leaves out a portion. The table includes roughly 120,000 clones, around 90% detected once. The germline V gene has CDR1 KGHSH and CDR2 LQKENI. This CDR3 has 15 residues. V was shortened by 2 bases and J by 2 bases, with 12 bases between the two germline ends. The sequence came from an adult with an advanced solid tumor such as melanoma, head and neck, liver or kidney cancer. This chain uses TRBV18 with TRBJ1-2; tentatively, D is TRBD1 (6 bases). The sequences come from CD4+ or CD8+ T cells sorted from blood, collected in a trial of the OX40 agonist ivuxolimab. CDR3 nucleotide sequence: TGTGCCAGCTCACCAGGCACAGGGCTCAACTATGGCTACACCTTC. It encodes CASSPGTGLNYGYTF.